This TCR beta chain was sequenced during a study of shared clonotypes between healthy human individuals. Produced via immunoSEQ multiplex PCR; TCRdb's table is partial and in-frame only. The data hold some 680,000 clones, with 55% to 85% observed a single time. In its sample, this clone was seen many times. Germline CDR1 and CDR2: MGHRA and YSYEKL. V dropped 4 bases and J dropped 6 bases, with 19 bases sitting between them. The CDR3 length is 16 residues. The specimen sequenced was memory CD4+ T cells sorted from blood. The sample's subset: CD45RA-negative fraction. The chain couples TRBV4-1 to TRBJ2-1; D call uncertain. This receptor was taken from a woman in her 30s in good health. CDR3 in amino acids: CASSLLMASEANEQFF. The CDR3, as DNA: TGCGCCAGCAGCCTGCTAATGGCTTCCGAGGCCAATGAGCAGTTCTTC.